Only a few counts were recorded for the clone carrying this T cell receptor (beta chain). The data derive from a study of cytomegalovirus exposure and HLA in healthy donors. Researchers ran the PCR with 60 Vbeta and 13 Jbeta primers. Measured with immunoSEQ multiplex PCR; TCRdb has only the in-frame clones, and not every one. The repertoire holds about 82,000 clones, with over 75% as singletons. Trimming left V 7 bases short and J 2 bases short, with 12 bases between. Germline V CDR1 and CDR2: MNHNY, SVGAGI (reference sequence). The CDR3 has 14 residues. The chain joins TRBV6-6 to TRBJ1-3; weak D call: TRBD1 (6 bases). The receptor's source is a man aged 50-60 years in good health and CMV-seronegative. The sequencing input was PBMCs. The CDR3 here is CASKQGSTGNTIYF. Written as DNA, the CDR3 is TGTGCCAGCAAACAGGGAAGCACTGGAAACACCATATATTTT.